A single sample is the source of the 26 T cell receptor beta chains below, sequenced in a study of long-term antiretroviral therapy in people with HIV. Assay version v3.0 of immunoSEQ was used, and it was run at survey level. The method was immunoSEQ multiplex PCR; TCRdb's version includes in-frame clones alone and lacks a portion of them. Altogether roughly 36,000 clones are present, about four fifths being singletons, with the ten largest covering 7.9%. Sequences were derived from unsorted PBMCs, sampled 0.4 years before starting antiretroviral therapy. The receptor set was obtained from a young man with HIV.

The chain is built from TRBV15 and TRBJ1-1, with D unclear. Germline CDR1 LNHNV, CDR2 YYDKDF (reference sequence). This CDR3 has 14 residues. The V end was cut by 1 base, the J end by 4 bases, with 10 bases between. The CDR3 region has the DNA TGTGCCACCAGCAGAGCCCGGGTAGGCACTGAAGCTTTCTTT. It yields the protein CATSRARVGTEAFF.

The chain is built from TRBV13 and TRBJ2-5, with D unresolved. The V gene's germline CDR1 is PRHDT and CDR2 FYEKMQ (reference sequence). Trimming stripped 5 bases from V and 1 base from J, with 8 bases between. This CDR3 comprises 13 residues. The DNA for the CDR3 is TGTGCCAGCAGCCCCCGGTCCCAAGAGACCCAGTACTTC. Translation: CASSPRSQETQYF.

This chain links TRBV27 with TRBJ2-3, with 8 bases aligning to TRBD1. CDR1 is MNHEY, CDR2 SMNVEV, per germline (reference sequence). V was pared by 5 bases and J by 3 bases, with 7 bases of the junction left unmatched. This CDR3 has 15 residues. The CDR3 nucleotides read TGTGCCAGCAGTCGCGGACAGGGAGTGACAGATACGCAGTATTTT. Protein sequence: CASSRGQGVTDTQYF.

The chain is built from TRBV7-9 and TRBJ1-1, with 11 bases that match TRBD1. The trim removed 5 bases at V and 3 bases at J, leaving 8 bases unmatched. This CDR3 has 16 amino acids. From germline, CDR1 is SEHNR and CDR2 FQNEAQ (reference sequence). Here the CDR3 reads CASSDRDRGGYTEAFF. CDR3 bases: TGTGCCAGCAGCGACCGGGACAGGGGGGGTTACACTGAAGCTTTCTTT.

The chain couples TRBV4-1 to TRBJ2-2, with a possible D match to TRBD2 (6 bases). Trimming cost V 5 bases and J 10 bases, with 14 bases left between them. The CDR3 covers 13 residues. CDR1 is MGHRA and CDR2 is YSYEKL in the germline V gene. The CDR3 sequence: CASSARVREELFF. The CDR3 coding sequence is TGCGCCAGCAGCGCGCGTGTGCGGGAGGAGCTGTTTTTT.

This clone was picked up a small number of times. V and J are TRBV7-9 and TRBJ2-7; tentatively, D is TRBD2 (6 bases). CDR3 length equals 16 residues. V was pared by 1 base and J by 3 bases, with 16 bases between. Per germline, CDR1 SEHNR and CDR2 FQNEAQ (reference sequence). The CDR3: CASSLEGPSVNYEQYF. Here the CDR3 DNA reads TGTGCCAGCAGCTTAGAGGGGCCTAGCGTCAACTACGAGCAGTACTTC.

The rearrangement links TRBV19 to TRBJ2-1; 8 bases line up with TRBD2. V was clipped by 7 bases and J by 6 bases; unmatched bases: 11. The CDR3 runs to 15 residues. Germline V gives CDR1 LNHDA, CDR2 SQIVND (reference sequence). CDR3 in amino acids: CASTPGTSGFNEQFF. CDR3 nucleotide sequence: TGTGCCAGTACCCCCGGGACTAGTGGATTCAATGAGCAGTTCTTC.

The V gene is TRBV7-8, the J gene TRBJ1-2; D is unresolved. The CDR3 loop spans 14 amino acids. Trimming left V 8 bases short and J 5 bases short, with 18 bases between. In germline, CDR1 is SGHVS, CDR2 FQNEAQ. The CDR3 loop reads CASGNGQSAYGYTF. The CDR3 nucleotides are TGTGCCAGCGGAAACGGGCAGTCCGCGTATGGCTACACCTTC.

The chain has TRBV7-8 and TRBJ1-2; D is undetermined. The germline V gene encodes CDR1 SGHVS and CDR2 FQNEAQ. There are 14 residues in the CDR3. The V and J ends lost 0 bases and 8 bases respectively, with 13 bases between them. As DNA, the CDR3 is TGTGCCAGCAGCTTAGCGTCCAAACTGTACGGCTACACCTTC. As protein: CASSLASKLYGYTF.

This clone was detected only a few times. The chain is built from TRBV6-6 and TRBJ2-7, with 10 bases aligning to TRBD1. The CDR3 is made up of 15 amino acids. The V gene's germline CDR1 is MNHNY and CDR2 SVGAGI (reference sequence). With V trimmed by 5 bases and J by 1 base, 5 bases remained unmatched. Here the CDR3 DNA reads TGTGCCAGCAGTGGAGGACAGGGGGTATCCTACGAGCAGTACTTC. Encoded protein: CASSGGQGVSYEQYF.

This sequence joins TRBV6-6 and TRBJ1-5; D remains ambiguous. CDR3 length: 13 residues. Germline V gives CDR1 MNHNY, CDR2 SVGAGI (reference sequence). V was shortened by 6 bases and J by 10 bases, with 16 bases between the two germline ends. Here the CDR3 reads CASSPTGPPPQHF. As DNA, the CDR3 is TGTGCCAGCAGCCCTACCGGGCCCCCTCCCCAGCATTTT.

The chain recombines TRBV16 with TRBJ2-5, with D perhaps given as TRBD1 or TRBD2 (5 bases each). The CDR3 runs 14 residues. Germline loops: CDR1 KGHSY, CDR2 FQNENV. V was pared by 7 bases and J by 5 bases, with 17 bases between. The CDR3 nucleotides are TGTGCCAGCACGGACCGGGGCGCCCGGGAGACCCAGTACTTC. It specifies CASTDRGARETQYF. Using reference TRBV16 and TRBJ2-5 for the parts outside the CDR3, the full variable domain is GEEVAQTPKHLVRGEGQKAKLYCAPIKGHSYVFWYQQVLKNEFKFLISFQNENVFDETGMPKERFSAKCLPNSPCSLEIQATKLEDSAVYFCASTDRGARETQYFGPGTRLLVL.

The genes are TRBV29-1 and TRBJ1-2; perhaps TRBD1 as D (6 bases). The germline V and J ends were trimmed by 4 bases and 7 bases, with 13 bases remaining between them. This CDR3 spans 12 amino acids. Germline V CDR1 and CDR2: SQVTM, ANQGSEA. CDR3 DNA sequence: TGCAGCGTTGGTTACAGGGAAGGTGGCTACACCTTC. Translated: CSVGYREGGYTF.

V gene TRBV5-4 combines with J gene TRBJ2-1; D gene unclear. V lost 1 base and J 4 bases, leaving 18 bases between the germline ends. Germline CDR1 reads SGHNT; CDR2 reads YYREEE (reference sequence). The CDR3 loop spans 17 amino acids. The CDR3 nucleotides are TGTGCCAGCAGCTTGCCATCGGGCCCTCGGGTTTACAATGAGCAGTTCTTC. Protein: CASSLPSGPRVYNEQFF.

The chain is built from TRBV27 and TRBJ2-1; 12 positions agree with TRBD2. The ends lost 3 bases at V and 8 bases at J; junction bases unmatched: 2. Germline loops: CDR1 MNHEY, CDR2 SMNVEV (reference sequence). The CDR3 has 14 residues. The CDR3 loop reads CASSFGLAGYEQFF. The DNA of the CDR3 is TGTGCCAGCAGTTTCGGACTAGCGGGATATGAGCAGTTCTTC.

The chain has TRBV7-3 and TRBJ2-5; D tentatively fits TRBD1 or TRBD2 (5 bases each). This CDR3 has 15 residues. Per the germline V gene, CDR1 is SGHTA and CDR2 is FQGTGA. V shed 5 bases and J shed 2 bases, with 15 bases lying between them. The CDR3 is CASSQTGTVQETQYF. CDR3 sequence (DNA): TGTGCCAGCAGCCAAACCGGGACGGTGCAAGAGACCCAGTACTTC.

The rearrangement links TRBV5-1 to TRBJ2-3; 9 positions agree with TRBD2. The ends lost 3 bases at V and 3 bases at J; junction bases unmatched: 8. This CDR3 comprises 16 residues. Germline assignment: CDR1 SGHRS and CDR2 YFSETQ. For the CDR3, the DNA is TGCGCCAGCAGCTCGCAAGGGAGCGGGGGGACAGATACGCAGTATTTT. Amino acid sequence: CASSSQGSGGTDTQYF.

The chain carries TRBV19 and TRBJ2-2, with D possibly being TRBD2 (5 bases). The CDR3 totals 16 residues. V was pared by 9 bases and J by 4 bases, with 21 bases between. CDR1 is LNHDA and CDR2 is SQIVND in the germline V gene (reference sequence). The CDR3 DNA reads as TGTGCCAGCAAGCAAAGGCTCGAAGGGAGCACCGGGGAGCTGTTTTTT. This translates into CASKQRLEGSTGELFF.

The genes are TRBV28 and TRBJ2-5, with 8 bases lining up with TRBD1. Germline V gives CDR1 MDHEN, CDR2 SYDVKM. V was pared by 6 bases and J by 5 bases, with 11 bases of the junction left unmatched. This CDR3 spans 15 amino acids. The CDR3 sequence is CASSPWARGRETQYF. CDR3 DNA sequence: TGTGCCAGCAGCCCCTGGGCCAGGGGGCGGGAGACCCAGTACTTC.

This clone has more than one count but fewer than ten. The gene calls are TRBV25-1 and TRBJ2-5; D tentatively fits TRBD1 or TRBD2 (6 bases each). CDR1 is MGHDK and CDR2 is SYGVNS in the germline V gene. The CDR3 extends over 16 amino acids. V shed 6 bases and J shed 1 base, with 18 bases lying between them. DNA of the CDR3: TGTGCCAGCAGCGACATTCCTCGGGGGCGCCAAGAGACCCAGTACTTC. It yields the protein CASSDIPRGRQETQYF.

The genes are TRBV5-4 and TRBJ2-7, with 7 bases aligning to TRBD2. Per the germline V gene, CDR1 is SGHNT and CDR2 is YYREEE (reference sequence). There are 15 residues in the CDR3. The V gene end was trimmed by 0 bases and the J gene end by 1 base; junction bases not matched to a gene: 4. Here the CDR3 reads CASSLVGGDSYEQYF. The CDR3 DNA sequence: TGTGCCAGCAGCTTGGTGGGGGGGGATTCCTACGAGCAGTACTTC.

This chain joins TRBV5-1 and TRBJ2-3; possibly TRBD2 for D (6 bases). This CDR3 has 17 residues. Per germline, CDR1 SGHRS and CDR2 YFSETQ. Between the trimmed V and J ends, which lost 0 bases and 0 bases, there was a span of 14 bases. CDR3 region: CASSLVPGSSSTDTQYF. The CDR3 DNA follows: TGCGCCAGCAGCTTGGTCCCCGGGAGCTCTAGCACAGATACGCAGTATTTT.

In this sample, this clone turned up a few times. This chain connects TRBV5-4 to TRBJ2-7, with 10 positions matching TRBD1. CDR3 length: 14 amino acids. The V gene's germline CDR1 is SGHNT and CDR2 YYREEE (reference sequence). Trimming at V came to 3 bases and at J to 2 bases, leaving 2 bases not matched to a gene. The CDR3 sequence: CASSYGQGAYEQYF. CDR3 in DNA: TGTGCCAGCAGCTATGGACAGGGGGCCTACGAGCAGTACTTC.

The chain carries TRBV7-9 and TRBJ1-1, with 9 bases aligning to TRBD1. The CDR3 extends over 16 amino acids. Germline V gene sequence: CDR1 SEHNR, CDR2 FQNEAQ (reference sequence). After removal of 1 base from V and 0 bases from J, the junction contained 3 bases not matched to a gene. The chain's CDR3 is CASSLEGTGLNTEAFF. The CDR3 DNA follows: TGTGCCAGCAGCTTAGAGGGGACAGGGTTGAACACTGAAGCTTTCTTT.

The chain carries TRBV6-5 and TRBJ2-1, with D perhaps TRBD2 (5 bases). CDR3 size: 12 residues. V lost 5 bases, J lost 8 bases, and 10 bases lay in between. The germline V gene has CDR1 MNHEY and CDR2 SVGAGI. CDR3 loop: CASSPGSDEQFF. The CDR3 DNA follows: TGTGCCAGCAGTCCGGGGTCGGATGAGCAGTTCTTC.

The chain combines TRBV5-1 with TRBJ2-5; TRBD2 aligns across 8 bases. This CDR3 contains 15 residues. V lost 2 bases and J lost 5; bases outside the gene matches: 8. CDR1 is SGHRS, CDR2 YFSETQ, per germline. The CDR3 spells CASSFGGGQWETQYF. The CDR3 nucleotides are TGCGCCAGCAGCTTTGGCGGGGGGCAGTGGGAGACCCAGTACTTC.